This T cell receptor (beta chain) was obtained from a study of CD8+ T cells in alopecia areata. As for the study in general: Each day, treated patients took oral tofacitinib twice, at 5 to 10 mg per dose. Severity in treated patients was scored by percentage of scalp area affected.

Sample treatment: oral pan-JAK inhibitor, 5-10 mg twice daily. V gave up 2 bases and J gave up 3 bases, with 1 base separating them. The CDR3 covers 10 residues. CDR1 is GTSNPN, CDR2 SVGIG, per germline (reference sequence). On this clone itself: The target antigen is unknown.

Reverse transcribed after extraction, RNA yielded cDNA as the sequencing template. The method was immunoSEQ multiplex PCR; TCRdb's version includes in-frame clones alone and lacks a portion of them. The repertoire consists of approximately 210,000 clones, with approximately 47% occurring once and the leading ten covering about 2.6%. Study-level points and caveats: Scalp clonality and expanded CD8+ clones among the top 100 were significantly decreased by tofacitinib. In scalp and blood, many expanded lesional clones persisted during tofacitinib.

Material: CD4+ T cells sorted from blood, obtained around week 36, from a patient treated with tofacitinib. This clonotype was obtained from a human donor with alopecia areata. The rearrangement links TRBV30 to TRBJ2-5; no clear D. CDR3 loop: CAWSKETQYF. The CDR3 DNA is TGTGCCTGGAGTAAAGAGACCCAGTACTTC.